Below, 30 T cell receptor beta chains from the same sample are listed, as sequenced in a study of Graves' ophthalmopathy and Graves' hyperthyroidism. Amplification of TCR beta CDR3 regions used RNA transcripts. HTBI primers were used in a first-round RT-PCR, which preceded a second-round multiplex PCR. MiXCR, run by TCRdb on the multiplex PCR reads, gives a single entry per CDR3 protein. The sample yields about 550,000 distinct CDR3 sequences, 35% to 40% seen once. Specimen: peripheral blood or thyroid tissue (not recorded which). The receptors shown here come from an adult man with Graves' hyperthyroidism.

This clonotype came up once. The chain couples TRBV24-1 to TRBJ2-7; possible D gene TRBD2, 6 bases. The CDR3 is 16 residues long. Germline V gives CDR1 KGHDR, CDR2 SFDVKD. Trimming pared 4 bases from V and 0 bases from J, leaving 15 bases between. The CDR3 DNA follows: TGTGCCACCAGTGACCCGGAGCGGGTAAGCTCCTACGAGCAGTACTTC. Its translation is CATSDPERVSSYEQYF.

Remarks on this clonotype: A read error is possible here, since a much larger clone lies one base away. The chain joins TRBV11-1 to TRBJ1-3; D call uncertain. The CDR3 is made up of 14 amino acids. Germline values: CDR1 SGHAT, CDR2 FQDESV (reference sequence). CDR3 DNA: TGTGCCAGCAGCTTAGTCGACGCCGGAAACACCAGATATTTT. Encoded protein: CASSLVDAGNTRYF.

Many counts were recorded for this clonotype. The genes are TRBV7-9 and TRBJ2-7, with 7 nucleotides matching TRBD1. In germline, CDR1 is SEHNR, CDR2 FQNEAQ (reference sequence). The trim removed 5 bases at V and 4 bases at J, leaving 17 bases unmatched. This CDR3 is built from 17 residues. CDR3 residues: CASSPSSGTEVHYEQYF. The DNA for the CDR3 is TGTGCCAGCAGCCCCTCTAGTGGGACAGAGGTCCATTACGAGCAGTACTTC. Variable domain in full (rest from reference TRBV7-9 and TRBJ2-7): DTGVSQNPRHKITKRGQNVTFRCDPISEHNRLYWYRQTLGQGPEFLTYFQNEAQLEKSRLLSDRFSAERPKGSFSTLEIQRTEQGDSAMYLCASSPSSGTEVHYEQYFGPGTRLTVT.

The rearrangement uses TRBV20-1 and TRBJ1-2; D not resolved. V lost 4 bases and J lost 2, with 11 bases in between. This CDR3 has 13 residues. CDR1 DFQATT and CDR2 SNEGSKA come from the germline V gene (reference sequence). CDR3 sequence: CSANSGPNYGYTF. CDR3 in DNA: TGCAGTGCTAACTCTGGACCGAACTATGGCTACACCTTC.

The table lists this clonotype with a count of one. This could be a read error, since a much larger clone is one nucleotide away. In DNA, the CDR3 is TGTGCCAGCAGCGGACTAGACTTCTCCAAGCAGTACTTC. This sequence encodes CASSGLDFSKQYF. V gene TRBV2 combines with J gene TRBJ2-7; TRBD2 agrees at 7 bases. V gave up 6 bases and J gave up 8 bases; unmatched junction bases: 10. From germline, CDR1 is SNHLY and CDR2 FYNNEI. The CDR3 is made up of 13 amino acids. Using reference TRBV2 and TRBJ2-7 for the parts outside the CDR3, the full variable domain is EPEVTQTPSHQVTQMGQEVILRCVPISNHLYFYWYRQILGQKVEFLVSFYNNEISEKSEIFDDQFSVERPDGSNFTLKIRSTKLEDSAMYFCASSGLDFSKQYFGPGTRLTVT.

The chain employs TRBV6-5 and TRBJ1-2; 8 nucleotides align to TRBD1. Germline V CDR1 and CDR2: MNHEY, SVGAGI. J lost 7 bases, V lost 4 bases, and 11 bases had no gene match. There are 15 residues in the CDR3. CDR3 in amino acids: CASSSPARGLIGYTF. CDR3 sequence (DNA): TGTGCCAGCAGTTCCCCGGCCAGGGGGCTAATTGGCTACACCTTC.

This clonotype has a count of ten or more. The CDR3 loop is CASSVGGGSANYGYTF. The CDR3 DNA sequence: TGTGCCAGCAGCGTAGGGGGGGGGAGCGCCAACTATGGCTACACCTTC. The V call is TRBV9, the J call TRBJ1-2; D possibly corresponds to TRBD1 (5 bases). CDR1 is SGDLS and CDR2 is YYNGEE in the germline V gene. V gave up 0 bases and J gave up 2 bases, with 14 bases separating them. The CDR3 is made up of 16 amino acids.

This clonotype was picked up many times. The chain employs TRBV27 and TRBJ2-7; no definite D call. Trimming pared 5 bases from V and 0 bases from J, leaving 8 bases between. CDR1 and CDR2 (germline): MNHEY, SMNVEV (reference sequence). The length of the CDR3 is 13 residues. The CDR3 DNA reads as TGTGCCAGCAGTCACAAGGGCTCCTACGAGCAGTACTTC. It encodes CASSHKGSYEQYF.

This clonotype has at least ten counts. CDR3 region: CASSDGWIDYGYTF. The CDR3 nucleotides are TGTGCCAGCAGTGACGGTTGGATTGACTATGGCTACACCTTC. The chain joins TRBV25-1 to TRBJ1-2; D not resolved. This CDR3 has 14 residues. V was shortened by 3 bases and J by 3 bases, with 11 bases between the two germline ends. Germline V lookup: CDR1 MGHDK, CDR2 SYGVNS.

This clonotype was detected a few times. V gene TRBV11-2 combines with J gene TRBJ2-2; the match to TRBD1 covers 9 bases. The CDR3 is made up of 17 amino acids. J gave up 4 bases and V 0 bases, and 6 bases lay outside the gene matches. Germline values: CDR1 SGHAT, CDR2 FQNNGV. CDR3 residues: CASSLEGTGTSTGELFF. The CDR3, as DNA: TGTGCCAGCAGCTTAGAGGGGACAGGGACGAGCACCGGGGAGCTGTTTTTT.

This clonotype was seen ten or more times. The gene calls are TRBV20-1 and TRBJ2-7; D uncertain. V shed 3 bases and J shed 2 bases, with 11 bases lying between them. Per the germline V gene, CDR1 is DFQATT and CDR2 is SNEGSKA (reference sequence). The CDR3 covers 13 residues. Written as DNA, the CDR3 is TGCAGTGCTAGTGAGGTCTCCGCCTACGAGCAGTACTTC. It encodes CSASEVSAYEQYF.

This clonotype was observed a handful of times. The chain recombines TRBV2 with TRBJ2-2; D might be TRBD2 (5 bases). This CDR3 comprises 16 residues. Germline values: CDR1 SNHLY, CDR2 FYNNEI. The germline V and J ends were trimmed by 5 bases and 4 bases, with 17 bases remaining between them. DNA of the CDR3: TGTGCCAGCAGTTTCGGCGGTTACCGGGGCACCGGGGAGCTGTTTTTT. Translated, it gives CASSFGGYRGTGELFF. Based on the CDR3 plus reference TRBV2 and TRBJ2-2, the full variable domain is EPEVTQTPSHQVTQMGQEVILRCVPISNHLYFYWYRQILGQKVEFLVSFYNNEISEKSEIFDDQFSVERPDGSNFTLKIRSTKLEDSAMYFCASSFGGYRGTGELFFGEGSRLTVL.

V is TRBV4-1 and J is TRBJ1-5, with D perhaps matching TRBD1 (5 bases). The V gene lost 4 bases and the J gene lost 0 bases, with 19 bases spanning the gap. The CDR3 is made up of 18 amino acids. Germline V gene lookup returns CDR1 MGHRA and CDR2 YSYEKL. CDR3 in DNA: TGCGCCAGCAGCCTTGTAAGTGCGACAGTCGATAGCAATCAGCCCCAGCATTTT. Residues: CASSLVSATVDSNQPQHF.

This clonotype was observed many times. The V and J genes are TRBV12-3 or TRBV12-4 and TRBJ1-2; D ambiguous. The CDR3 spans 11 residues. The V and J ends lost 6 bases and 2 bases respectively, with 4 bases between them. The CDR3 nucleotides read TGTGCCAGCAGCGTAAACTATGGCTACACCTTC. Its translation is CASSVNYGYTF.

A word on this clonotype: This may be a read error, as it is one base from a much larger clone. The chain uses TRBV20-1 and TRBJ1-4; D is unclear. The CDR3 contains 15 residues. V was shortened by 6 bases and J by 3 bases, with 17 bases between the two germline ends. Germline V gene data show CDR1 as DFQATT and CDR2 as SNEGSKA (reference sequence). CDR3 region: CSAGKAAAANEKLFF. DNA for the CDR3: TGCAGTGCAGGGAAGGCGGCAGCAGCTAATGAAAAACTGTTTTTT.

This clonotype appeared many times. The chain employs TRBV11-2 and TRBJ2-2; a weak D match, TRBD1 (5 bases). This CDR3 has 14 residues. The germline V gene encodes CDR1 SGHAT and CDR2 FQNNGV. Trimming stripped 3 bases from V and 4 bases from J, with 9 bases between. CDR3 bases: TGTGCCAGCAGCTTTAGGGGAACCACCGGGGAGCTGTTTTTT. It yields the protein CASSFRGTTGELFF. Filled out from reference TRBV11-2 and TRBJ2-2, the complete variable domain reads EAGVAQSPRYKIIEKRQSVAFWCNPISGHATLYWYQQILGQGPKLLIQFQNNGVVDDSQLPKDRFSAERLKGVDSTLKIQPAKLEDSAVYLCASSFRGTTGELFFGEGSRLTVL.

Here the CDR3 reads CASSVDQGTLGLYEQYF. CDR3 nucleotide sequence: TGTGCCAGCAGCGTAGACCAGGGCACACTAGGGCTCTACGAGCAGTACTTC. The chain carries TRBV9 and TRBJ2-7; D possibly matches TRBD1 or TRBD2 (5 bases each). The germline gives CDR1 SGDLS, CDR2 YYNGEE. The CDR3 has 17 amino acids. The V end lost 0 bases, the J end lost 3 bases, and 19 bases lay between the germline ends.

A word on this clonotype: With a much larger clone just one base away, this may be a read error. The CDR3, as DNA: TGTGCCAGCAACCAATCTCAAGCTTTCTTT. Translating it yields CASNQSQAFF. V is TRBV7-8 and J is TRBJ1-1; unclear D gene. Trimming cost V 7 bases and J 9 bases, with 9 bases left between them. The CDR3 totals 10 residues. Germline V CDR1 and CDR2: SGHVS, FQNEAQ.

The chain recombines TRBV25-1 with TRBJ2-5; 9 nucleotides agree with TRBD2. The CDR3 is made up of 16 amino acids. J was trimmed by 1 base and V by 8 bases; bases with no gene match: 11. Per the germline V gene, CDR1 is MGHDK and CDR2 is SYGVNS. The CDR3 loop reads CASVGPSGRSQETQYF. CDR3 nucleotide sequence: TGTGCCAGCGTTGGTCCGAGCGGGAGGTCCCAAGAGACCCAGTACTTC. Full variable domain (outside the CDR3, taken from reference TRBV25-1 and TRBJ2-5): EADIYQTPRYLVIGTGKKITLECSQTMGHDKMYWYQQDPGMELHLIHYSYGVNSTEKGDLSSESTVSRIRTEHFPLTLESARPSHTSQYLCASVGPSGRSQETQYFGPGTRLLVL.

In the case of this clonotype: The conserved phenylalanine or tryptophan normally closing the CDR3 is absent here, so this likely arose from a read error. CDR3 amino acids: CASSPGLGDTEAFL. CDR3 nucleotides: TGTGCCAGCAGCCCGGGTCTTGGGGACACTGAAGCTTTCCTT. The chain carries TRBV7-6 and TRBJ1-1; D unresolved. CDR3 length: 14 residues. V was clipped by 5 bases and J by 3 bases, with 13 bases between them. Germline V gives CDR1 SGHVS, CDR2 FNYEAQ.

The V call is TRBV10-1, the J call TRBJ1-1; D call uncertain. The CDR3 length is 14 residues. Germline values: CDR1 WNHNN, CDR2 SYGVQD (reference sequence). Trimming removed 1 base at V and 5 bases at J, with 11 bases between. The chain's CDR3 is CASSEFSGWTEAFF. The CDR3 bases are TGCGCCAGCAGTGAGTTCTCTGGGTGGACTGAAGCTTTCTTT.

The chain has TRBV5-1 and TRBJ1-1; TRBD1 matches 9 bases. V was clipped by 0 bases and J by 0 bases; unmatched bases: 6. Germline V gives CDR1 SGHRS, CDR2 YFSETQ. This CDR3 region has 17 residues. As DNA, the CDR3 is TGCGCCAGCAGCTTGGCCCGGGACAGGGTCTTGAACACTGAAGCTTTCTTT. This translates into CASSLARDRVLNTEAFF. The full variable domain, in which reference TRBV5-1 and TRBJ1-1 provide the parts outside the CDR3, is KAGVTQTPRYLIKTRGQQVTLSCSPISGHRSVSWYQQTPGQGLQFLFEYFSETQRNKGNFPGRFSGRQFSNSRSEMNVSTLELGDSALYLCASSLARDRVLNTEAFFGQGTRLTVV.

The chain carries TRBV5-1 and TRBJ2-7; 7 bases fit TRBD2. Germline assignment: CDR1 SGHRS and CDR2 YFSETQ. V was clipped by 1 base and J by 3 bases; unmatched bases: 10. The CDR3 covers 16 residues. The CDR3 DNA is TGCGCCAGCAGCTTGACAACTAGCGCGGGATACTACGAGCAGTACTTC. It yields the protein CASSLTTSAGYYEQYF.

This clonotype was detected ten times or more. The chain is built from TRBV20-1 and TRBJ1-4, with D perhaps TRBD1 (5 bases). V lost 0 bases to trimming and J lost 5 bases, with 16 bases between them. The germline V gene has CDR1 DFQATT and CDR2 SNEGSKA (reference sequence). This CDR3 has 16 residues. The CDR3: CSARENQGRRNEKLFF. The CDR3 DNA reads as TGCAGTGCTAGAGAGAACCAGGGTCGGAGAAATGAAAAACTGTTTTTT.

The gene calls are TRBV7-9 and TRBJ2-2; TRBD1 matches 7 bases. The CDR3 is made up of 17 amino acids. Germline CDR1 and CDR2: SEHNR and FQNEAQ (reference sequence). The trim removed 3 bases at V and 0 bases at J, leaving 7 bases unmatched. The CDR3 DNA follows: TGTGCCAGCAGCTTCTCTACCGGGACAGCGAACACCGGGGAGCTGTTTTTT. This sequence encodes CASSFSTGTANTGELFF.

This chain links TRBV9 with TRBJ1-4; D perhaps matches TRBD1 (6 bases). This CDR3 is 18 amino acids long. V was pared by 2 bases and J by 8 bases, with 25 bases between. Germline CDR1 reads SGDLS; CDR2 reads YYNGEE. The CDR3 reads CASSVSGGGAGPSEKLFF. The CDR3 DNA reads TGTGCCAGCAGCGTCTCCGGCGGGGGCGCGGGGCCTTCCGAAAAACTGTTTTTT.

This clonotype has at least ten counts. This chain links TRBV3-1 with TRBJ2-7; D gene uncertain. V gave up 6 bases and J gave up 0 bases, with 6 bases separating them. CDR3 length: 12 amino acids. Germline V gene sequence: CDR1 LGHDT, CDR2 YNNKEL (reference sequence). CDR3: CASSKYSYEQYF. CDR3 sequence (DNA): TGTGCCAGCAGTAAATACTCCTACGAGCAGTACTTC.

Comment on this clonotype: One base away lies a much larger clone, so this may be a sequencing read error. This chain joins TRBV4-2 and TRBJ2-7; the D is unclear. The germline CDR1 and CDR2 sequences are LGHNA and YNFKEQ. The CDR3 covers 16 residues. V dropped 0 bases and J dropped 2 bases, with 14 bases sitting between them. CDR3 bases: TGTGCCAGCAGCCAAGACCTTGAGCTCACACCCTACGAGCAGTACTTC. Amino acids: CASSQDLELTPYEQYF.

This clonotype was counted at least ten times. The rearrangement joins TRBV5-6 to TRBJ1-2; TRBD1 might be the D (6 bases). Trimming took off 6 bases at V and 3 bases at J, with 24 bases between the two ends. There are 17 residues in the CDR3. The V gene's germline CDR1 is SGHDT and CDR2 YYEEEE. CDR3 coding DNA: TGTGCCAGCAACCTCCCACTAGGGTCGGACAGTCACTATGGCTACACCTTC. As protein: CASNLPLGSDSHYGYTF.

Remarks on this clonotype: This may stem from a read error, because a much larger clone lies one nucleotide away. The CDR3 loop reads CASSLLPGGETQCF. The CDR3 DNA reads as TGCGCCAGCAGCTTGTTACCCGGAGGCGAGACCCAGTGCTTC. This chain joins TRBV5-1 and TRBJ2-5; perhaps TRBD2 as D (5 bases). This CDR3 is built from 14 residues. Germline V gives CDR1 SGHRS, CDR2 YFSETQ.